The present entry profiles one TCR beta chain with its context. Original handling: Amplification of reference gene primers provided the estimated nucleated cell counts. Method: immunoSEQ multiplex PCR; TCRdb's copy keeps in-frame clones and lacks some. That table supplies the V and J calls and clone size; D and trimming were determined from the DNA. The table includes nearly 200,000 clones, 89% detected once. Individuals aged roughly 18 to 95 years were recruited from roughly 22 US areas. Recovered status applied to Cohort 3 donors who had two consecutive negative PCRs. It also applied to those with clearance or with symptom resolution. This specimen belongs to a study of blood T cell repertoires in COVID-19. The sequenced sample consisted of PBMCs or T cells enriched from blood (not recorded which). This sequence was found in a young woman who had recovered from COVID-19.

The CDR3 here is CASSLRTGGDTF. In nucleotides, the CDR3 is TGTGCCAGCAGTTTGCGGACAGGGGGCGACACCTTC. This chain connects TRBV28 to TRBJ1-2; 11 bases are shared with TRBD1. The V segment lost 3 bases and the J segment 12 bases; nucleotides outside the gene matches: 3. Germline CDR1 MDHEN, CDR2 SYDVKM. CDR3 length equals 12 residues.